This T cell receptor (beta chain) was sequenced for a study of identical twins. The donors were all healthy and Caucasian. TCRdb called the 5' RACE reads again in MiXCR, with one record for every CDR3 protein. The data contain about 210,000 distinct CDR3 sequences, approximately 9% of them singletons. This clonotype turned up a few times. The antigen is unknown. Study-wide findings and caveats: Interpretation of the results relied on cross-sectional statistical analysis and not on following the same donors. Zero-insertion analyses might be partly confounded by invariant T cells like MAIT and iNKT.

V lost 6 bases and J lost 8; bases outside the gene matches: 11. This CDR3 has 14 amino acids. Germline CDR1 is DFQATT and CDR2 is SNEGSKA (reference sequence). Sequences were obtained from memory (CD45RO+) T cells sorted from blood. This rearrangement joins TRBV20-1 to TRBJ2-1; TRBD2 agrees at 9 bases. This clonotype originated in a woman under 30 in good health. CDR3 in DNA: TGCAGTGCCGTAACGCGGGGGGGATTCGATGAGCAGTTCTTC. Amino acid sequence: CSAVTRGGFDEQFF.